This T cell receptor beta chain was captured in a study of T cell responses to AZD1222 COVID-19 vaccine. General study findings and limits: AZD1222 recipients seropositive at baseline numbered only 5 to 7. Nearly half of spike-specific TCRs reportedly target variant regions that are unmutated in the B.1.351 and B.1.1.7 variants. White British ancestry dominated among donors, who included more females, and clonal diversity was possibly underestimated. Spike-specific TCR breadth rose after two AZD1222 doses, and depth rose as well.

A note on this clone: Its antigen is still unknown.

This CDR3 is built from 14 residues. Germline lookup yields CDR1 MNHEY and CDR2 SVGEGT. V dropped 6 bases and J dropped 1 base, with 12 bases sitting between them. Clones were sequenced by immunoSEQ multiplex PCR, and TCRdb holds only the in-frame ones, with some missing. The sample lists tens of thousands of clones; 65% to 80% were seen once. The sequences come from peripheral blood, collected on day 0 of AZD1222 vaccination. The receptor comes from an adult in good health. The chain recombines TRBV6-2 or TRBV6-3 with TRBJ1-1; D is unclear. The CDR3 DNA is TGTGCCAGCAGCCGCAACGCCGAGAACACTGAAGCTTTCTTT. Translating gives CASSRNAENTEAFF.